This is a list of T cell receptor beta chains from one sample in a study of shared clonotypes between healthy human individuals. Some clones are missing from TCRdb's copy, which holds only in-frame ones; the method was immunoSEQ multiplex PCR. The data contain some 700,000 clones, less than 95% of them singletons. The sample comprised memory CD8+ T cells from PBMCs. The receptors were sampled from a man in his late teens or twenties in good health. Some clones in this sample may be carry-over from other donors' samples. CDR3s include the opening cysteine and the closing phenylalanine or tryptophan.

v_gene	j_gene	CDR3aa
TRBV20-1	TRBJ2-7	CSTTLDYEQYF
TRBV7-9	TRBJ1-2	CASSPVRGGTGYTF
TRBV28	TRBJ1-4	CASRAGEAEEKLFF
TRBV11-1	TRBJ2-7	CASSFGSGRTYEQYF
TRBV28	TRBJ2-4	CASSLPSGRAYLLDIQYF
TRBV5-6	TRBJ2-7	CASSLGSSYEQYF
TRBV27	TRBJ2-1	CASSLSSRWEQFF
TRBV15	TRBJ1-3	CATSSLRDSSGNTIYF
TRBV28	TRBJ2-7	CASSLAGGSYEQYF
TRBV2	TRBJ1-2	CASISGTGDGYTF
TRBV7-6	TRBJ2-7	CASSHLGQHYEQYF
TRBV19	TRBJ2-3	CASRVTSDTQYF
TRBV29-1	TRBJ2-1	CSVSGRVANEQFF
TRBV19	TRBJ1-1	CASSISRQSNTEAFF
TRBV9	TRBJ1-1	CASSSEGNTEAFF
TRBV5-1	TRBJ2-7	CASSLGGQFYYEQYF
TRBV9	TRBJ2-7	CASSAGQGPYEQYF
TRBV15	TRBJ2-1	CATSRVKNEQFF
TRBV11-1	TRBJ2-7	CASSFSLSYEQYF
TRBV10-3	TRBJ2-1	CAISGSPFGGRSYNEQFF
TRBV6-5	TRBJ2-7	CASSYGLAGGSYEQYF
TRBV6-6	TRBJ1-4	CASSLSRVWGEKLFF
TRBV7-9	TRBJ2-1	CASSMTGVDEQFF
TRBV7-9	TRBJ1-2	CASSADTNYGYTF
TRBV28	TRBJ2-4	CASRESAEDIQYF
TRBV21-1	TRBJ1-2	CASSPRGKGPLYGYTF
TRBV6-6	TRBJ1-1	CASSYSGGTEAFF
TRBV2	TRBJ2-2	CASMGGPGELFF
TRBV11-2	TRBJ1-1	CASSRSIHGLSMNTEAFF
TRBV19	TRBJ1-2	CASSTIRERTGYGYTF
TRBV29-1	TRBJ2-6	CSVAGQPSGANVLTF
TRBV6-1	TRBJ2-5	CASNRQREGIETQYF
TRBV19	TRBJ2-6	CASSIYHRGSGANVLTF
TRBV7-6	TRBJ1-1	CASSEIGTEAFF
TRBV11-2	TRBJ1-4	CASSLDSTGFGQLFF
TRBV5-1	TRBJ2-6	CASSSPARSSGANVLTF
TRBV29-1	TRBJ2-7	CSVTLRDTYYEQYF
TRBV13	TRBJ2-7	CASSFDSYEQYF
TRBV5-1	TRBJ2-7	CASSLDGVTGSYEQYF
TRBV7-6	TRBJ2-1	CASSRFTRGYNNEQFF
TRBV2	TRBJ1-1	CASRKRAEQGNTEAFF
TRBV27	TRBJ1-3	CASSLRGAAGNTIYF
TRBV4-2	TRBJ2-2	CASHHRLAGRDGELFF
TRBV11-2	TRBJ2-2	CASSLYASGSPGTGELFF
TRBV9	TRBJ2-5	CASSVGGGRETQYF
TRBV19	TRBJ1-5	CASSTPGFSGYSNQPQHF
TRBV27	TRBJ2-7	CASTPTSGNSYEQYF
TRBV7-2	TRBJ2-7	CASSPRVTYEQYF
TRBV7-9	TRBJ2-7	CASSPGPYEQYF
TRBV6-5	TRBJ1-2	CASSYAGGFDYGYTF
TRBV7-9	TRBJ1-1	CASSHGVLAEAFF
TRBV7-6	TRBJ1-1	CASIPPGGTGAFF